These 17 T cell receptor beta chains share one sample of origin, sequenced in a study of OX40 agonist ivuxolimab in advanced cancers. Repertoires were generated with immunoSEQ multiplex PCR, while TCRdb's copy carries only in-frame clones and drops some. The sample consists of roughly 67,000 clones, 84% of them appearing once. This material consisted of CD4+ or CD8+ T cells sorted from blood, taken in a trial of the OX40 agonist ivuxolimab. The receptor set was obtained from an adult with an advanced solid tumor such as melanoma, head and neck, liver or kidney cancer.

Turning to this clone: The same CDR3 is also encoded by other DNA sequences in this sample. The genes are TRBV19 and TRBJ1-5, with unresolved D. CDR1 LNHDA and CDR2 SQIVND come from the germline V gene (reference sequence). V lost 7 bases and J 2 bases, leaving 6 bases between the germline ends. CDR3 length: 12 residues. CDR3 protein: CASTDRNQPQHF. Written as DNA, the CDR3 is TGTGCCAGTACGGATCGCAATCAGCCCCAGCATTTT.

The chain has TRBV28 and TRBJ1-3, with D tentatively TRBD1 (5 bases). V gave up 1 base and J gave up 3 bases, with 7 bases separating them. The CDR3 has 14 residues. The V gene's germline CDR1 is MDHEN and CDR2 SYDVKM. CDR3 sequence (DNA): TGTGCCAGCAGTTTATCCGACAGTGGAAACACCATATATTTT. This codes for CASSLSDSGNTIYF.

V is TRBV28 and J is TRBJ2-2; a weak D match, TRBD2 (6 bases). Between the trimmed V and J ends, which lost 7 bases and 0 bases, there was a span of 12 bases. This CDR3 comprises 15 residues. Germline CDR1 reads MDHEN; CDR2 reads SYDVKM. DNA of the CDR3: TGTGCCAGCAACATAGCGGAAACGAACACCGGGGAGCTGTTTTTT. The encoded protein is CASNIAETNTGELFF.

The CDR3, as DNA: TGTGCCAGCTCGCGGGACAGGCAGTATCAGCCCCAGCATTTT. As protein: CASSRDRQYQPQHF. The chain links TRBV18 to TRBJ1-5, with 8 bases fitting TRBD1. V lost 6 bases, J lost 5 bases, and 6 bases stayed unmatched. Germline V lookup: CDR1 KGHSH, CDR2 LQKENI. There are 14 residues in the CDR3.

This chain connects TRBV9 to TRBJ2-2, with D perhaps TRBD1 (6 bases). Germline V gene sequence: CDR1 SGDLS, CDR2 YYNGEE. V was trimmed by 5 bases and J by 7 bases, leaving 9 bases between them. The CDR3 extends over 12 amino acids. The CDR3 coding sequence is TGTGCCAGCAGTCTCAGGGGCGGGGAGCTGTTTTTT. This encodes CASSLRGGELFF.

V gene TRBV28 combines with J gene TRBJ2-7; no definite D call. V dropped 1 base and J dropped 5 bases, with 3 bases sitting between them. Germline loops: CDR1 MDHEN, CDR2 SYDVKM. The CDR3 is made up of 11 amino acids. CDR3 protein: CASSLYHEQYF. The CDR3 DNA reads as TGTGCCAGCAGTTTATATCACGAGCAGTACTTC.

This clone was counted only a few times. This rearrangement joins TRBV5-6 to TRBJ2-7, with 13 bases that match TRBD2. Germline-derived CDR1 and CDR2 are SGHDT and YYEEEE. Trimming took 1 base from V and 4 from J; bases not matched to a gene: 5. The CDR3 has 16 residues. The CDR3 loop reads CASSLFGTSGKYEQYF. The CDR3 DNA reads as TGTGCCAGCAGCTTGTTTGGGACTAGCGGGAAGTACGAGCAGTACTTC. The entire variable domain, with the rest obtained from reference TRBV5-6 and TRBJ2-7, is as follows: DAGVTQSPTHLIKTRGQQVTLRCSPKSGHDTVSWYQQALGQGPQFIFQYYEEEERQRGNFPDRFSGHQFPNYSSELNVNALLLGDSALYLCASSLFGTSGKYEQYFGPGTRLTVT.

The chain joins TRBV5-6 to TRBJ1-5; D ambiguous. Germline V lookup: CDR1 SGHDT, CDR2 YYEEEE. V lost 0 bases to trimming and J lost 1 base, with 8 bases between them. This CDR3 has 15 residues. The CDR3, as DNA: TGTGCCAGCAGCTTGGGGGGTACCAGCAATCAGCCCCAGCATTTT. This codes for CASSLGGTSNQPQHF.

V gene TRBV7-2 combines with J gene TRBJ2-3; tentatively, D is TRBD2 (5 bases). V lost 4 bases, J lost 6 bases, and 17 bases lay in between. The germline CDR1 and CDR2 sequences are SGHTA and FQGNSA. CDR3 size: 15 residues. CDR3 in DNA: TGTGCCAGCAGCTCCCCTAGTGGGAGTTGGGATACGCAGTATTTT. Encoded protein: CASSSPSGSWDTQYF. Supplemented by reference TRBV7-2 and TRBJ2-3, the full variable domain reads GAGVSQSPSNKVTEKGKDVELRCDPISGHTALYWYRQSLGQGLEFLIYFQGNSAPDKSGLPSDRFSAERTGGSVSTLTIQRTQQEDSAVYLCASSSPSGSWDTQYFGPGTRLTVL.

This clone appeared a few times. DNA of the CDR3: TGTGCCAGCAGCATAACAGGGGCAGATACGCAGTATTTT. Translation: CASSITGADTQYF. This chain links TRBV5-6 with TRBJ2-3, with 7 nucleotides matching TRBD1. Germline V gene sequence: CDR1 SGHDT, CDR2 YYEEEE. The J segment lost 4 bases and the V segment lost 4 bases, leaving 3 bases of the junction unmatched. CDR3 length: 13 residues.

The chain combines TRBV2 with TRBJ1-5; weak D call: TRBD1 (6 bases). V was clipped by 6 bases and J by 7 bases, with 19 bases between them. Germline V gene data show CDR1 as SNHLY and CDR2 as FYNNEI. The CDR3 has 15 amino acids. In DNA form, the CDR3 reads TGTGCCAGCAGGGGGGGGCTCGCCAAGGGACAGCCCCAGCATTTT. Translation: CASRGGLAKGQPQHF.

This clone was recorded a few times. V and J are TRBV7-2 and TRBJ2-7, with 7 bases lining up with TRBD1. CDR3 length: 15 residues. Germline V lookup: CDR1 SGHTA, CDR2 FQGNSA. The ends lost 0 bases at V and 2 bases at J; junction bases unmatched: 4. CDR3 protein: CASSLAQGFTYEQYF. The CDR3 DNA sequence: TGTGCCAGCAGCTTAGCACAGGGGTTCACCTACGAGCAGTACTTC.

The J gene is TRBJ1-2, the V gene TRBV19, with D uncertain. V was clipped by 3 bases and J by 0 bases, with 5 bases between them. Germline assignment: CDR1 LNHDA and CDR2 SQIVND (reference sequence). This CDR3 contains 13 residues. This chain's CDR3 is CASSIPANYGYTF. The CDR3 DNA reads TGTGCCAGTAGTATCCCAGCTAACTATGGCTACACCTTC.

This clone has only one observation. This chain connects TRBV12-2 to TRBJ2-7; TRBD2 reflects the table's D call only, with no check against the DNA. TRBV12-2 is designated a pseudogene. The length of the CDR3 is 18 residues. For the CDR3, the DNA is TGTGCAAGTCGCTTAGCGGGGAGACGGTTGGTTAGCTCCTACGAGCAGTACTTC. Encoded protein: CASRLAGRRLVSSYEQYF.

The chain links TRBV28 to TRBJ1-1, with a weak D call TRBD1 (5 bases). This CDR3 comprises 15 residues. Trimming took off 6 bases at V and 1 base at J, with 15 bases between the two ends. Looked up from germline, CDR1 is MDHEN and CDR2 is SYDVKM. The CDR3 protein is CASRLLGTGNTEAFF. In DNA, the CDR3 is TGTGCCAGCAGATTACTGGGGACGGGGAACACTGAAGCTTTCTTT.

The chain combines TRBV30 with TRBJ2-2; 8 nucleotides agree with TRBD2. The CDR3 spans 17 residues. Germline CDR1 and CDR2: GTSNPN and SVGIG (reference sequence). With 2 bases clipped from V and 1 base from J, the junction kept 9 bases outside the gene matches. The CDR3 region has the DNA TGTGCCTGGAGTAAAAGTCGACTAGCGCTGAACACCGGGGAGCTGTTTTTT. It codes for CAWSKSRLALNTGELFF.

In DNA, the CDR3 is TGTGCCAGCAGCGTAGGACTAGCGGGGACCAACACCGGGGAGCTGTTTTTT. It codes for CASSVGLAGTNTGELFF. This chain uses TRBV9 with TRBJ2-2, with 11 bases matching TRBD2. The junction had 3 bases not matched to a gene; V was cut back by 0 bases and J by 2 bases. The CDR3 is made up of 17 amino acids. Per germline, CDR1 SGDLS and CDR2 YYNGEE.